What follows describes a single T cell receptor beta chain. The authors' processing: How many nucleated cells were present was estimated from reference gene primer amplification. Profiling relied on immunoSEQ multiplex PCR, and the TCRdb table lists in-frame clones only, not all of them. V and J calls and clone size are as listed in that table; D and trimming were resolved from the DNA. This table holds about 300,000 clones, approximately 88% found once. CDR1 and CDR2 (germline): MNHNS, SASEGT. Trimming cost V 3 bases and J 7 bases, with 16 bases left between them. The CDR3 runs 15 residues. This entry is derived from a study of blood T cell repertoires in COVID-19. Study information: Researchers got acute and convalescent COVID-19 samples from the United States, Italy and Spain. From T cells, B-cell-depleted T cells, or PBMCs came the material, which was cDNA or gDNA.

The rearrangement uses TRBV6-1 and TRBJ1-5; TRBD1 is a possible D gene (5 bases). Specimen: peripheral blood. This TCR came from a man between 18 and 35 years old who had recovered from COVID-19. As DNA, the CDR3 is TGTGCCAGCAGTGAGACGCAGGGAACCGGGCAGCCCCAGCATTTT. It encodes CASSETQGTGQPQHF.